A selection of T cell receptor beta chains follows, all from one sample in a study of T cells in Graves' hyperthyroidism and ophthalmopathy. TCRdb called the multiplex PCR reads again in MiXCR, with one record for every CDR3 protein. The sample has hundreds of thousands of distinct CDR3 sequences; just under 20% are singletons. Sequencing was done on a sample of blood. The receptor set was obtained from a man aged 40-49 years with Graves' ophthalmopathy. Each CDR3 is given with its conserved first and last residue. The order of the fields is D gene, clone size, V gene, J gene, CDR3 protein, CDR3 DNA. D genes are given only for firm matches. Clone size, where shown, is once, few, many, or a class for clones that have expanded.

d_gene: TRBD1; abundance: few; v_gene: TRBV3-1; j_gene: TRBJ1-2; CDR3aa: CASSQYVDRGNYGYTF; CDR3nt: TGTGCCAGCAGCCAATACGTCGACAGGGGGAACTATGGCTACACCTTC
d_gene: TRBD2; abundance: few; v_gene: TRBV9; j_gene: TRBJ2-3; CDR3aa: CASSASGGAGDTQYF; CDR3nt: TGTGCCAGCAGCGCTAGCGGGGGGGCCGGAGATACGCAGTATTTT
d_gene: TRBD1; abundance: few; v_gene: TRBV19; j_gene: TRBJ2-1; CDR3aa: CASRGTGGGSEQFF; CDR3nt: TGTGCCAGTAGGGGGACAGGGGGCGGTTCTGAGCAGTTCTTC
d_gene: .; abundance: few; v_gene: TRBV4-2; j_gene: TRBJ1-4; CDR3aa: CASSPGARSEKLFF; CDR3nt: TGTGCCAGCAGCCCTGGGGCGCGCAGTGAAAAACTGTTTTTT
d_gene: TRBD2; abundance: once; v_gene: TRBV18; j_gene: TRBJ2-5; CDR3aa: CASSARIAPGREGETQYF; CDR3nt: TGTGCCAGCTCAGCACGGATAGCGCCGGGACGGGAGGGAGAGACCCAGTACTTC
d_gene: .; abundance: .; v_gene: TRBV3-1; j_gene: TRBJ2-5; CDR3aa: CASSPGTFRETQYF; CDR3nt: TGTGCCAGCAGTCCCGGGACTTTCCGGGAGACCCAGTACTTC
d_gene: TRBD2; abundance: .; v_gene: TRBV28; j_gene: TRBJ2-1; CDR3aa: CASRPSGSNYEQFF; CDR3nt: TGTGCCAGCAGGCCGAGCGGGAGTAATTATGAGCAGTTCTTC
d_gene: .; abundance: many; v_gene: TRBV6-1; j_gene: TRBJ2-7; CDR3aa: CASSEGPNEQYF; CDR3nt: TGTGCCAGCAGTGAAGGCCCAAACGAGCAGTACTTC
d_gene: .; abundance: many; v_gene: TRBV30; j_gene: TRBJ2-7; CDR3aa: CAWREPIVDSNYYEQYF; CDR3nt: TGTGCCTGGAGGGAACCCATTGTGGACTCGAATTACTACGAGCAGTACTTC
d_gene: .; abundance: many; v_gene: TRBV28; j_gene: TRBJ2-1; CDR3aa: CASSLAGRTSEQFF; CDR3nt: TGTGCCAGCAGTCTTGCAGGGAGGACGAGTGAGCAGTTCTTC
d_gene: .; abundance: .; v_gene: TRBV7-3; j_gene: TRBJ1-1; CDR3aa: CASSIDPARGNTEAFF; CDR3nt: TGTGCCAGCAGCATCGACCCAGCTAGGGGGAACACTGAAGCTTTCTTT
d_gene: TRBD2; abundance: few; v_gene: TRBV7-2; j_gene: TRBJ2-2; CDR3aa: CASSLSSSGRMIGELFF; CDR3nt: TGTGCCAGCAGCTTAAGCTCTAGCGGGAGAATGATCGGGGAGCTGTTTTTT
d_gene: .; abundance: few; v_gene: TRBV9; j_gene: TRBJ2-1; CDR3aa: CASSVGGGGGFNEQFF; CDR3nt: TGTGCCAGCAGCGTAGGAGGAGGGGGGGGATTCAATGAGCAGTTCTTC
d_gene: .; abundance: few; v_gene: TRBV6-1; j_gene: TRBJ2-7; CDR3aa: CASSEQGHSWDEQYF; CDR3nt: TGTGCCAGCAGTGAACAGGGGCATAGTTGGGACGAGCAGTACTTC
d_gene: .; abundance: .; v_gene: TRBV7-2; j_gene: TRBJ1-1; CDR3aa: CASSPEGGSSRRAFF; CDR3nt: TGTGCCAGCAGCCCCGAGGGGGGCTCGAGCCGACGGGCTTTCTTT
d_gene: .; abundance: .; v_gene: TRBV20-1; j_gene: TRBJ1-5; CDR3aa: CSALPTGMDNQPQHF; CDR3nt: TGCAGTGCCCTTCCAACAGGGATGGACAATCAGCCCCAGCATTTT
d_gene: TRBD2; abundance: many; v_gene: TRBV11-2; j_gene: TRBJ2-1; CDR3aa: CASSPGLAGGNEQFF; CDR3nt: TGTGCCAGCAGCCCGGGACTAGCGGGGGGGAATGAGCAGTTCTTC
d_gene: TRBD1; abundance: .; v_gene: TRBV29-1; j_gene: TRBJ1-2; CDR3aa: CSVEYGQGARGYTF; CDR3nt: TGCAGCGTTGAGTACGGACAGGGGGCGCGGGGCTACACCTTC
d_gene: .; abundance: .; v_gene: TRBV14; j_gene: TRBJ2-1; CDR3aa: CASSPQKGGRQWNEQFF; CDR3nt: TGTGCCAGCAGCCCCCAAAAGGGGGGGCGCCAGTGGAATGAGCAGTTCTTC
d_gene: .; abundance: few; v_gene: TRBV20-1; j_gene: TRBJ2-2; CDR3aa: CSATPPSRRATGELFF; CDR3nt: TGCAGTGCTACCCCCCCCAGCCGAAGAGCCACCGGGGAGCTGTTTTTT
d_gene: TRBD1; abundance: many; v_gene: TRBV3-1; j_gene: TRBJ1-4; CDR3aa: CASSQDGAGGFEKLFF; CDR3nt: TGTGCCAGCAGCCAAGATGGAGCAGGGGGGTTTGAAAAACTGTTTTTT
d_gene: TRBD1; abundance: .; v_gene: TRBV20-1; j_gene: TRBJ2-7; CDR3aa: CSARGQGWNEQYF; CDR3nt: TGCAGTGCTAGAGGACAGGGTTGGAACGAGCAGTACTTC
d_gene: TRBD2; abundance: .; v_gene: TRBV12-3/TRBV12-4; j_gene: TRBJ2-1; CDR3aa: CASSAAGLGGNEQFF; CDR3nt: TGTGCCAGCAGTGCAGCGGGGTTGGGGGGGAATGAGCAGTTCTTC
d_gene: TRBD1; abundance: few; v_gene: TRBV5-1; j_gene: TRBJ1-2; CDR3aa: CASSSTGRLEGYTF; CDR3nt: TGCGCCAGCAGCTCGACAGGGAGGTTGGAGGGCTACACCTTC
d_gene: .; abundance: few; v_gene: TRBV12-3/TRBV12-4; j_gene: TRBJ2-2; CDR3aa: CASSFHGELFF; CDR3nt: TGTGCCAGCAGTTTCCACGGGGAGCTGTTTTTT
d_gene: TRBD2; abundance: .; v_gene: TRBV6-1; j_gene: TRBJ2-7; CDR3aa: CASSQRGLEQYF; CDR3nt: TGTGCCAGCAGCCAGCGGGGGCTCGAGCAGTACTTC
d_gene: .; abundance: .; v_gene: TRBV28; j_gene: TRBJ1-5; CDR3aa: CASSNDGYQPQHF; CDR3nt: TGTGCCAGCAGTAACGACGGGTATCAGCCCCAGCATTTT
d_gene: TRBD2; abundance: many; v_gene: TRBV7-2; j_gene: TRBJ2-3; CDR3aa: CASSSAGGIDTQYF; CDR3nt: TGTGCCAGCAGCTCGGCGGGGGGGATAGATACGCAGTATTTT
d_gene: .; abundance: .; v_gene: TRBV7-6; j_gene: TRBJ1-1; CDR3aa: CASSLPQRGAGDTEAFF; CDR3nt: TGTGCCAGCAGCCTCCCCCAAAGGGGCGCGGGGGACACTGAAGCTTTCTTT
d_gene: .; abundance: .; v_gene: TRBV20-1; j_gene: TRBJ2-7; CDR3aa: CSARGGKQYF; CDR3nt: TGCAGTGCTAGAGGAGGGAAGCAGTACTTC
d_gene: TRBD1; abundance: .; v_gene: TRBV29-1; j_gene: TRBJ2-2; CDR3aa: CSVELDRGGTGELFF; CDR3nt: TGCAGCGTTGAACTCGACAGGGGTGGAACCGGGGAGCTGTTTTTT
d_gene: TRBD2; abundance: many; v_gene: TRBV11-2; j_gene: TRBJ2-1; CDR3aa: CASSLAGGPWDNEQFF; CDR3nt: TGTGCCAGCAGCTTAGCGGGGGGGCCTTGGGACAATGAGCAGTTCTTC
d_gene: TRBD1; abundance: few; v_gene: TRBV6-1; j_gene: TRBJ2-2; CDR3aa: CASKQGQGAGGELFF; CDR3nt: TGTGCCAGCAAACAAGGACAGGGAGCGGGCGGGGAGCTGTTTTTT
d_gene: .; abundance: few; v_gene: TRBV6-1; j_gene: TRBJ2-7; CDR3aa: CASTQRSNPTLDEQYF; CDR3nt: TGTGCCAGCACTCAAAGGAGTAACCCTACCTTGGATGAGCAGTACTTC
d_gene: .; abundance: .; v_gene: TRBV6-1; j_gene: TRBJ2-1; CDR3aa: CASVEEWDEQFF; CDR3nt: TGTGCCAGCGTAGAAGAATGGGATGAGCAGTTCTTC